Below, 3 T cell receptor beta chains from the same sample are listed, as sequenced in a study of cytomegalovirus exposure and HLA in healthy donors. The study ran its PCR with 60 Vbeta and 13 Jbeta primers. Measured with immunoSEQ multiplex PCR; TCRdb has only the in-frame clones, and not every one. This sample has about 150,000 clones, with around three fifths found just once. Sequencing used PBMCs. Every receptor here comes from a woman aged 30 to 39 in good health and CMV-seropositive.

CDR3 DNA: TGTGCCAGTAGTATAGGAGCGGGGGCACCTTTGGAGCAGTACTTC. Translation: CASSIGAGAPLEQYF. The V gene is TRBV19, the J gene TRBJ2-7, with TRBD2 identical over 8 bases. Germline values: CDR1 LNHDA, CDR2 SQIVND (reference sequence). J was trimmed by 7 bases and V by 1 base; bases with no gene match: 9. CDR3 length: 15 residues.

This clone was picked up a small number of times. This rearrangement joins TRBV29-1 to TRBJ1-1; D remains unclear. CDR1 is SQVTM, CDR2 ANQGSEA, per germline. Trimming removed 3 bases from V and 8 bases from J, with 13 bases in between. The CDR3 consists of 12 residues. The CDR3 coding sequence is TGCAGCGTTGATCGGCCTCTCGGGGAAGCTTTCTTT. The encoded protein is CSVDRPLGEAFF.

The chain uses TRBV30 and TRBJ1-3; D is unresolved. V lost 5 bases, J lost 2 bases, and 25 bases lay in between. Germline CDR1 GTSNPN, CDR2 SVGIG (reference sequence). The CDR3 contains 18 residues. In DNA form, the CDR3 reads TGTGCCTGGGGCCTAGGCGTAACGGGAATTTTCCCTGGAAACACCATATATTTT. Translation gives CAWGLGVTGIFPGNTIYF.